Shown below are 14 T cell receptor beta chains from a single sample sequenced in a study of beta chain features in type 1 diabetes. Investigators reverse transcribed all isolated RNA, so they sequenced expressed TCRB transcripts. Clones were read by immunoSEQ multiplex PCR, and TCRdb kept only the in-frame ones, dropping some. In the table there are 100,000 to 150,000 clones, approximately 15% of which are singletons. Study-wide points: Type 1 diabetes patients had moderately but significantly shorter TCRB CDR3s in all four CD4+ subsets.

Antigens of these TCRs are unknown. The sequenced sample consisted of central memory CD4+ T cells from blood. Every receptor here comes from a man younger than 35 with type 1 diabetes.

The CDR3 protein is CARSLLFVLAGHNEQFF. The CDR3, as DNA: TGTGCCAGAAGCTTACTTTTTGTACTAGCGGGGCACAATGAGCAGTTCTTC. The gene calls are TRBV7-5 and TRBJ2-1; TRBD2, the D gene given by the table, was not confirmed from the DNA. TRBV7-5 is tagged as a pseudogene. The CDR3 runs to 17 residues.

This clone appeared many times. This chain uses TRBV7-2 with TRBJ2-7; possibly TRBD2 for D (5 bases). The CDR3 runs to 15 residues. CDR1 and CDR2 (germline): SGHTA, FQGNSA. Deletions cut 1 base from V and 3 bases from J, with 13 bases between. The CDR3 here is CASSLVASLDYEQYF. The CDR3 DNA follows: TGTGCCAGCAGCTTAGTGGCTAGCCTCGACTACGAGCAGTACTTC.

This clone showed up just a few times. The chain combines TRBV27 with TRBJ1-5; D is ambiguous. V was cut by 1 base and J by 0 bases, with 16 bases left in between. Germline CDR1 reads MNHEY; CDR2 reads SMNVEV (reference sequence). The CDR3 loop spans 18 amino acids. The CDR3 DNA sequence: TGTGCCAGCAGTTTATTTAAAGGGAGTTCTGTTAGCAATCAGCCCCAGCATTTT. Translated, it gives CASSLFKGSSVSNQPQHF.

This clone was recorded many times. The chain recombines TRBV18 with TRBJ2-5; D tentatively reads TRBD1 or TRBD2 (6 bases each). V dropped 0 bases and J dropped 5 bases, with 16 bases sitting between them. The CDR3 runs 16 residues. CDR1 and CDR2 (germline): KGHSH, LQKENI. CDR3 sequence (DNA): TGTGCCAGCTCACCACCGAGTGGGGGGCTGGGGGAGACCCAGTACTTC. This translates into CASSPPSGGLGETQYF.

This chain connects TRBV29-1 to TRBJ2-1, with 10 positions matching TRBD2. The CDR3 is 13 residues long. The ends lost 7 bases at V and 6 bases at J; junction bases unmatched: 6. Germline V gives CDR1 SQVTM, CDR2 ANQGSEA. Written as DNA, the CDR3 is TGCAGCGCATCACTAGCGGGACCCAATGAGCAGTTCTTC. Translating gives CSASLAGPNEQFF.

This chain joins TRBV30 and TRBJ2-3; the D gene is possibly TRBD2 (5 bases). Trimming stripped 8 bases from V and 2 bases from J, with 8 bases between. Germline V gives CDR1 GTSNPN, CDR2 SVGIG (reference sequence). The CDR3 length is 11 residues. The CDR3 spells CARGHTDTQYF. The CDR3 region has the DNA TGTGCCCGAGGGCACACAGATACGCAGTATTTT.

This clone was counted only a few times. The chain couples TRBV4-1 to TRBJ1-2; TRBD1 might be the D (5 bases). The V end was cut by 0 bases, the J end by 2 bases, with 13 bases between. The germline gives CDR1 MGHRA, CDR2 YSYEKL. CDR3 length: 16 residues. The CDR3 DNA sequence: TGCGCCAGCAGCCAAGATCAGGGAGGAACCAACTATGGCTACACCTTC. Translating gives CASSQDQGGTNYGYTF.

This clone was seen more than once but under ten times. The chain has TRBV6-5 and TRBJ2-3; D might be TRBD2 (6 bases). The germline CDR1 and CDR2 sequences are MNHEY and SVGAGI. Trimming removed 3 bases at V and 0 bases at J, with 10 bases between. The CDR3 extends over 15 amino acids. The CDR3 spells CASSYQLASTDTQYF. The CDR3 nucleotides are TGTGCCAGCAGTTATCAGCTAGCGAGCACAGATACGCAGTATTTT.

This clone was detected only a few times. The CDR3 sequence: CASRTTLAGDAQYF. The DNA for the CDR3 is TGTGCCAGCAGGACCACACTAGCGGGAGATGCGCAGTACTTC. The chain joins TRBV27 to TRBJ2-7; 11 positions match TRBD2. The V gene's germline CDR1 is MNHEY and CDR2 SMNVEV (reference sequence). Unmatched junction bases numbered 10, after V lost 6 bases and J lost 9 bases. The CDR3 covers 14 residues.

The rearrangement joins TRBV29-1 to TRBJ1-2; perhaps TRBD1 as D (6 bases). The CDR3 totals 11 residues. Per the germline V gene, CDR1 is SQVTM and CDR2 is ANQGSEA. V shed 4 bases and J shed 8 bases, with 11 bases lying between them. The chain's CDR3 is CSVGTVKGYTF. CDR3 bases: TGCAGCGTTGGGACAGTTAAGGGCTACACCTTC.

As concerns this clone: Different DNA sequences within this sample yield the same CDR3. The CDR3 region is CASSLQETQYF. The CDR3 nucleotides read TGCGCCAGCAGCCTACAAGAGACCCAGTACTTC. V usage is TRBV5-1 and J usage is TRBJ2-5; D gene unclear. Trimming took 4 bases from V and 2 from J, leaving 3 bases between them. The CDR3 contains 11 residues. The germline CDR1 and CDR2 sequences are SGHRS and YFSETQ.

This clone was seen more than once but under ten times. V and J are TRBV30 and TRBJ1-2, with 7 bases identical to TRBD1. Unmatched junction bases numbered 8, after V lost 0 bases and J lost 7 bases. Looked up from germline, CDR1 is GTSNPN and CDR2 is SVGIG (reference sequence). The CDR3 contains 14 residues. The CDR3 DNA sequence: TGTGCCTGGAGTGTACAGGGGACCCTGGGTGGCTACACCTTC. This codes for CAWSVQGTLGGYTF. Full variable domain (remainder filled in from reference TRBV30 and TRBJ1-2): SQTIHQWPATLVQPVGSPLSLECTVEGTSNPNLYWYRQAAGRGLQLLFYSVGIGQISSEVPQNLSASRPQDRQFILSSKKLLLSDSGFYLCAWSVQGTLGGYTFGSGTRLTVV.

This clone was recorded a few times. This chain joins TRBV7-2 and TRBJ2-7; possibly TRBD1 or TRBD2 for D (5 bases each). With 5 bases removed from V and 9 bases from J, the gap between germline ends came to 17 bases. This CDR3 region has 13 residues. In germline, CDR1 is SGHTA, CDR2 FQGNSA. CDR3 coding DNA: TGTGCCAGCAGCCCCGGGGCGACCCAGCGGCAGTACTTC. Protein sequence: CASSPGATQRQYF. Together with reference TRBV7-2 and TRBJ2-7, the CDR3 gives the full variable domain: GAGVSQSPSNKVTEKGKDVELRCDPISGHTALYWYRQSLGQGLEFLIYFQGNSAPDKSGLPSDRFSAERTGGSVSTLTIQRTQQEDSAVYLCASSPGATQRQYFGPGTRLTVT.

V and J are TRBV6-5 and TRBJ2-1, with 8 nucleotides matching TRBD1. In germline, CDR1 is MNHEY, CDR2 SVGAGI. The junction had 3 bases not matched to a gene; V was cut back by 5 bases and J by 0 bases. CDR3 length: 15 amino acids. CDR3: CASSRQGSSYNEQFF. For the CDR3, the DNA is TGTGCCAGCAGTCGACAGGGGAGCTCCTACAATGAGCAGTTCTTC.